This T cell receptor (beta chain) was sequenced for a study of identical twins. General study points: Rather than following the same donors, the conclusions depended on cross-sectional statistical analysis.

Every one of the donors was a healthy Caucasian. TCRdb used MiXCR to reprocess the 5' RACE reads, holding one entry per CDR3 protein. In the table there are about 340,000 distinct CDR3 sequences, approximately 13% of which are singletons. There are many counts of this clonotype. Its antigen is as yet unknown. The CDR3 runs 13 residues. The ends lost 4 bases at V and 3 bases at J; junction bases unmatched: 5. The germline V gene has CDR1 DFQATT and CDR2 SNEGSKA (reference sequence). In addition, the sample was reused for a study of yellow fever vaccine responses in identical twins. This second study says: Reports say the vaccine T cell response in twins looked partly convergent and partly personalized.

Sequences were obtained from CD8+ T cells sorted from blood. The chain couples TRBV20-1 to TRBJ2-7, with 8 bases that match TRBD1. The origin of this receptor is a young woman in good health. The CDR3 loop is CSAKSTGDYEQYV. The CDR3 region has the DNA TGCAGTGCTAAGTCGACAGGGGACTACGAGCAGTACGTC.